This T cell receptor beta chain is drawn from a study of metastatic and nonmetastatic thyroid tumors. Study at large: Comparison of repertoires was carried out across blood and tumor or nodule tissue from malignant and benign thyroid patients.

At least ten counts were recorded for this clone. The CDR3 consists of 15 residues. V was clipped by 7 bases and J by 3 bases, with 19 bases between them. Germline V CDR1 and CDR2: SNHLY, FYNNEI. Per the study methods: The study built a papillary thyroid cancer distant-metastasis classifier from CDR3 differences across clinicopathological groups. TCRdb reassembled clones from the PCR reads with MiXCR. The V and J calls and clone size come from TCRdb's table, not from the authors' own analysis. Here the sample spans about 93,000 clones, over 9.5% being singletons. All patients reached thyroid surgery having received no treatment beforehand.

The rearrangement uses TRBV2 and TRBJ2-7; D may match TRBD1 or TRBD2 (5 bases each). The source of this sequence is a female donor with papillary thyroid cancer or a benign thyroid nodule (not recorded which). Some clones in this sample may be carry-over from other donors' samples. The sequenced material came from blood. The CDR3 bases are TGTGCCAGCAATGGGAGAGGGGTGGGGGACTACGAGCAGTACTTC. Translation gives CASNGRGVGDYEQYF.